This TCR beta chain appears in the sequencing data of a study of somatic mutations in cytotoxic T cells in rheumatoid arthritis (dated by TCRdb to 2015 to 2018). Study-wide context: Right after diagnosis and prior to the start of any treatment, around 28 ml EDTA of peripheral blood was drawn from patients. A FACSAria II or Sony SH800 was used to flow-sort some V beta antibody-stained T-cell populations at nearly 100% purity, and TCRB sequencing was also done on sorted V beta1+ cells. In newly diagnosed rheumatoid arthritis without treatment, the study examined if expanded CD8+ T-cell clones harbor somatic mutations, relying on TCRB deep sequencing to characterize clonality. A total of 65 rheumatoid arthritis patients and some 18 healthy controls underwent TCRB deep sequencing. Patient and control groups had essentially identical median ages. Broad study findings and their caveats: The largest CD8+ clone made up more than 20% of CD8+ cells in about an eighth of the roughly 60 patients, and blood and synovial fluid shared several identical CD8+ TCRB sequences. The expanded CD8+ clones had unknown antigen targets, and not appearing in virus-specific databases did not rule out that they were virus-specific. There was no significant difference in CD8+ T-cell clonality between rheumatoid arthritis patients and age-matched healthy controls. An increase of CD8+ clonality with age was seen in patients (Spearman r of about 0.45) but not in healthy controls.

On an AutoMACS, CD4+ and CD8+ cells were isolated via positive magnetic bead selection, and their purity was verified by flow cytometry. Initial screening for clonal expansions relied on flow cytometry with a TCR V beta antibody panel, after which sorted CD8+ fractions underwent TCRB deep sequencing for characterization. Isolation of peripheral blood mononuclear cells was done through Ficoll-Paque PLUS density gradient separation. Using Nucleospin Tissue or Tissue XS kits, DNA was extracted from CD4-enriched, CD8-enriched or PBMC samples, with quantification by a Qubit 2.0 fluorometer. The immunoSEQ assay was applied to genomic DNA for TCRB CDR3 sequencing. Per the authors' processing: Patient CD8+ clones larger than 1% were compared against published virus-specific TCRB sequences, and only a few matched. Analyses were restricted to productive TCRB rearrangements. A clone was defined by a unique TCRB CDR3 sequence, and clonality was computed as a productive clonality index based on Shannon entropy. Repertoire overlap between two samples was calculated from the template counts of each clone relative to total templates per sample. V-gene usage from TCRB sequencing and V-gene usage measured by flow cytometry were correlated (Spearman r of 0.61). Imported from immuneACCESS, the table was reduced by TCRdb to in-frame sequences with V and J called. These copies leave out some clones; in studies compared against another copy, an unresolved V gene accounts for under half, and the cause of the remainder is not known. V, J and clone size are taken as reported in that table, and D and trimming were inferred from the DNA itself. The sample table records some 19,000 clones; under 85% of these occur just once. Roughly 9.8% of the sample belongs to the ten largest clones.

On this clone: Its antigen is currently not known. Base quality data are lacking; no much larger clone is found one base away.

The receptor was derived from a man between 18 and 35 years old with rheumatoid arthritis. Sequences were obtained from CD8+ T cells sorted from blood.

The CDR3 reads as follows: CASRLDSSSYNEQFF. DNA sequence: TGTGCCAGCAGGTTGGACTCCTCTTCCTACAATGAGCAGTTCTTC. The chain is made from TRBV6-5 and TRBJ2-1; the D segment could be TRBD2, given 5 matching bases. The CDR3 measures 15 amino acids from cysteine to phenylalanine. Only the CDR3 portion is preserved as DNA: 45 bases, with reading frame beginning at the first base. CDR1 and CDR2, looked up from the germline V gene, are MNHEY and SVGAGI. V loses 6 bases of germline sequence and J loses 1 base, and the interval between the two ends is 13 bases.